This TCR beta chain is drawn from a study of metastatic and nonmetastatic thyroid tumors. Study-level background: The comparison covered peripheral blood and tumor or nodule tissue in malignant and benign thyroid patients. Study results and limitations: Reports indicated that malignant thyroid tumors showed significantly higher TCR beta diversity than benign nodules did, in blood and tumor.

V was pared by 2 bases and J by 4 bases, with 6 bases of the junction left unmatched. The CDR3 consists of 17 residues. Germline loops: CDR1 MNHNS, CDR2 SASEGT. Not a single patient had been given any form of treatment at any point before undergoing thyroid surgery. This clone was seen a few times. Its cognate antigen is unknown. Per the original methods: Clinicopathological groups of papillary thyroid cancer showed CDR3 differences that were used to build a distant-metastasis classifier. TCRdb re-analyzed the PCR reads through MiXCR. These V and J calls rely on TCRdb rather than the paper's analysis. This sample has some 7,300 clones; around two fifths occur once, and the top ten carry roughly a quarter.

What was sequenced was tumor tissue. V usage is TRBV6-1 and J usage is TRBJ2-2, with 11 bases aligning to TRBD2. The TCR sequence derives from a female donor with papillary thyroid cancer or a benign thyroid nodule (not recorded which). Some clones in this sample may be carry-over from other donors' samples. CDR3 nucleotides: TGTGCCAGCAGTGAACTTAGCGGGGGGGCCGGCACCGGGGAGCTGTTTTTT. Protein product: CASSELSGGAGTGELFF.